This TCR beta chain was identified during a study of a mutant IDH1 vaccine in newly diagnosed glioma. Study context: Former treatment meant radiotherapy, temozolomide, or both; the majority had gotten both.

This CDR3 is built from 14 residues. Germline V gene lookup returns CDR1 SNHLY and CDR2 FYNNEI. Trimming took 4 bases from V and 4 from J, leaving 13 bases between them. Repertoires were generated with immunoSEQ multiplex PCR, while TCRdb's copy carries only in-frame clones and drops some. The sample yields tens of thousands of clones, around three quarters seen once. The time point denotes: week 47, end of study. It was 300 ug of mutant IDH1 20-mer peptide that made up each vaccine dose, given with topical imiquimod. On this clone itself: Antigen: not known.

Sequencing was performed on PBMCs, taken from a glioma patient whose treatment included an IDH1 peptide vaccine. This TCR was sampled from a woman aged 40 to 50 with glioma. Some clones in this sample may be carry-over from other donors' samples. The genes are TRBV2 and TRBJ1-1; D is possibly TRBD1 (6 bases). The CDR3 coding sequence is TGTGCCAGCAGTGCCCACAGGGAGGGCACTGAAGCTTTCTTT. Residues: CASSAHREGTEAFF.